Listed here are 24 T cell receptor beta chains from one sample, sequenced in a study of CD4+ T cells in melanoma. Assay: immunoSEQ multiplex PCR; the TCRdb copy retains only in-frame clones and omits some. The sample shows 9,000 to 13,000 clones, roughly 78% of them seen only once. Sequencing used cells from a culture (not recorded whether cultured in vitro). These TCRs come from a human donor with melanoma.

The V call is TRBV6-5, the J call TRBJ2-1; a weak D match, TRBD1 (5 bases). This CDR3 spans 15 amino acids. CDR1 and CDR2 from the germline V gene are MNHEY and SVGAGI. The V and J ends lost 4 bases and 0 bases respectively, with 10 bases between them. The CDR3 DNA reads TGTGCCAGCAGTTTACAGGCCAGCTCCTACAATGAGCAGTTCTTC. It specifies CASSLQASSYNEQFF.

This clone was recorded once. This chain links TRBV5-4 with TRBJ2-7; the D is unclear. This CDR3 region has 13 residues. V lost 4 bases to trimming and J lost 4 bases, with 12 bases between them. Germline V gives CDR1 SGHNT, CDR2 YYREEE (reference sequence). CDR3 bases: TGTGCCAGCAGCCCCGAGAATTCGTACGAGCAGTACTTC. Translation: CASSPENSYEQYF.

This clone showed up just a few times. The rearrangement joins TRBV30 to TRBJ1-4; 8 nucleotides line up with TRBD1. The CDR3 is made up of 12 amino acids. CDR1 GTSNPN and CDR2 SVGIG come from the germline V gene (reference sequence). The CDR3 DNA sequence: TGTGGGGGGACAGGCTCTAATGAAAAACTGTTTTTT. Translated, it gives CGGTGSNEKLFF.

In DNA, the CDR3 is TGTGCCAGCAGTGAAATAAGGGGGCGGAACTATGGCTACACCTTC. It is translated as CASSEIRGRNYGYTF. The chain links TRBV2 to TRBJ1-2; TRBD1 agrees at 7 bases. The CDR3 sequence is 15 residues long. The junction had 5 bases not matched to a gene; V was cut back by 2 bases and J by 2 bases. CDR1 is SNHLY and CDR2 is FYNNEI in the germline V gene.

This chain connects TRBV2 to TRBJ2-3, with D perhaps being TRBD1 or TRBD2 (6 bases each). V was cut by 1 base and J by 2 bases, with 13 bases left in between. Germline-derived CDR1 and CDR2 are SNHLY and FYNNEI. The CDR3 consists of 16 residues. The CDR3 spells CASSEEGGLPTDTQYF. CDR3 nucleotides: TGTGCCAGCAGTGAAGAGGGGGGTCTCCCCACAGATACGCAGTATTTT.

In this sample, this clone turned up a few times. The genes are TRBV5-1 and TRBJ2-7, with a weak D call TRBD2 (5 bases). The germline CDR1 and CDR2 sequences are SGHRS and YFSETQ. CDR3 length: 13 residues. Trimming cost V 0 bases and J 5 bases, with 9 bases left between them. The CDR3 DNA sequence: TGCGCCAGCAGCTTGGAGAGGGCTGACGAGCAGTACTTC. Translation: CASSLERADEQYF.

The chain links TRBV10-3 to TRBJ1-1; 10 bases fit TRBD1. Germline values: CDR1 ENHRY, CDR2 SYGVKD. The V segment lost 6 bases and the J segment 4 bases; nucleotides outside the gene matches: 8. This CDR3 contains 15 residues. CDR3 sequence (DNA): TGTGCCATCAGCAAGACAGGGGGCGATAGCACTGAAGCTTTCTTT. Protein sequence: CAISKTGGDSTEAFF.

V and J are TRBV3-1 (or the pseudogene TRBV3-2) and TRBJ1-4; D is ambiguous. The CDR3 has 13 residues. Trimming took off 6 bases at V and 5 bases at J, with 10 bases between the two ends. CDR1 is LGHDT, CDR2 YNNKEL, per germline (reference sequence). CDR3 protein: CASSFEGNEKLFF. For the CDR3, the DNA is TGTGCCAGCAGTTTCGAAGGGAATGAAAAACTGTTTTTT.

The V call is TRBV11-3, the J call TRBJ2-3; D not certain. Germline V gives CDR1 SGHNT, CDR2 YENEEA. The CDR3 runs 16 residues. V was clipped by 5 bases and J by 1 base, with 16 bases between them. CDR3 loop: CASSPGSSGGTDTQYF. CDR3 bases: TGTGCCAGCAGCCCAGGTTCGAGTGGGGGCACAGATACGCAGTATTTT.

V and J are TRBV7-2 and TRBJ2-3; 7 nucleotides match TRBD1. The V gene end was trimmed by 5 bases and the J gene end by 2 bases; junction bases not matched to a gene: 10. The CDR3 is 16 amino acids. Germline CDR1 is SGHTA and CDR2 is FQGNSA. The CDR3 region has the DNA TGTGCCAGCAGCACACGACCGGGACAGACCACAGATACGCAGTATTTT. This gives the protein CASSTRPGQTTDTQYF.

V and J are TRBV19 and TRBJ2-1, with 11 nucleotides matching TRBD2. CDR3 length: 16 amino acids. CDR1 LNHDA and CDR2 SQIVND come from the germline V gene (reference sequence). V gave up 2 bases and J gave up 7 bases; unmatched junction bases: 7. This chain's CDR3 is CASSITSASGGNEQFF. CDR3 DNA sequence: TGTGCCAGTAGTATAACATCGGCTAGCGGGGGGAATGAGCAGTTCTTC.

The V and J genes are TRBV2 and TRBJ2-5; unclear D gene. Trimming pared 6 bases from V and 0 bases from J, leaving 8 bases between. Per germline, CDR1 SNHLY and CDR2 FYNNEI. This CDR3 region has 13 residues. This CDR3 reads CASSSINQETQYF. As DNA, the CDR3 is TGTGCCAGCAGCTCTATAAACCAAGAGACCCAGTACTTC.

This clone was counted a single time. This chain connects TRBV6-6 to TRBJ1-2; D gene uncertain. V dropped 9 bases and J dropped 4 bases, with 21 bases sitting between them. The CDR3 spans 15 residues. Germline-derived CDR1 and CDR2 are MNHNY and SVGAGI (reference sequence). The CDR3, as DNA: TGTGCCAGTCGAGGAAAGGAATTTCACGGCTATGGCTACACCTTC. Its translation: CASRGKEFHGYGYTF.

This clone is a singleton in its sample. The chain combines TRBV27 with TRBJ2-2; 9 bases agree with TRBD2. The CDR3 loop spans 16 amino acids. CDR1 is MNHEY and CDR2 is SMNVEV in the germline V gene (reference sequence). Unmatched junction bases numbered 8, after V lost 5 bases and J lost 4 bases. The CDR3 sequence is CASSTTGLATTGELFF. CDR3 DNA: TGTGCCAGCAGTACAACGGGACTAGCCACCACCGGGGAGCTGTTTTTT.

V and J are TRBV5-5 and TRBJ1-2; no definite D call. CDR1 and CDR2 (germline): SGHKS, YYEKEE (reference sequence). Trimming pared 0 bases from V and 5 bases from J, leaving 17 bases between. CDR3 size: 16 residues. The CDR3 region is CASSLALGSFSYGYTF. Written as DNA, the CDR3 is TGTGCCAGCAGCTTGGCCCTGGGCAGTTTCTCTTATGGCTACACCTTC.

The rearrangement joins TRBV6-5 to TRBJ2-7; 9 positions agree with TRBD1. CDR3 size: 15 residues. The V and J ends lost 6 bases and 2 bases, in that order; junction bases with no gene match: 8. Germline V gene lookup returns CDR1 MNHEY and CDR2 SVGAGI. The CDR3 DNA reads as TGTGCCAGCAGCGCCGGGGGGACAGGGACCTACGAGCAGTACTTC. Its translation is CASSAGGTGTYEQYF.

The V gene is TRBV5-4, the J gene TRBJ2-3; perhaps TRBD2 as D (5 bases). Looked up from germline, CDR1 is SGHNT and CDR2 is YYREEE (reference sequence). This CDR3 has 14 amino acids. The V end lost 4 bases, the J end lost 0 bases, and 9 bases lay between the germline ends. CDR3 region: CASSRGLSTDTQYF. DNA for the CDR3: TGTGCCAGCAGCCGGGGTCTTAGCACAGATACGCAGTATTTT.

Only a few counts were recorded for this clone. The chain employs TRBV30 and TRBJ2-1; 8 bases are shared with TRBD2. This CDR3 contains 14 residues. J gave up 7 bases and V 3 bases, and 8 bases lay outside the gene matches. Germline CDR1 GTSNPN, CDR2 SVGIG (reference sequence). Here the CDR3 DNA reads TGTGCCTGGAGCCGGCGGGGGGCCTGGAATGAGCAGTTCTTC. Protein product: CAWSRRGAWNEQFF. Complete variable domain (other parts from reference TRBV30 and TRBJ2-1): SQTIHQWPATLVQPVGSPLSLECTVEGTSNPNLYWYRQAAGRGLQLLFYSVGIGQISSEVPQNLSASRPQDRQFILSSKKLLLSDSGFYLCAWSRRGAWNEQFFGPGTRLTVL.

This chain links TRBV24-1 with TRBJ1-1; D call uncertain. The germline V and J ends were trimmed by 6 bases and 1 base, with 11 bases remaining between them. The CDR3 is 14 amino acids. Germline V gives CDR1 KGHDR, CDR2 SFDVKD. The CDR3 protein is CATSRRSENTEAFF. The CDR3 DNA follows: TGTGCCACCAGTAGGAGGAGCGAGAACACTGAAGCTTTCTTT.

The J gene is TRBJ2-7, the V gene TRBV27; 7 bases match TRBD2. The germline V gene has CDR1 MNHEY and CDR2 SMNVEV (reference sequence). V shed 6 bases and J 3 bases; nucleotides not matched to a gene: 20. This CDR3 is built from 18 residues. The CDR3 DNA reads TGTGCCAGCAGCCTGCGGCCCCCCCCGACTAGCCCAGTCTACGAGCAGTACTTC. This codes for CASSLRPPPTSPVYEQYF.

The chain employs TRBV5-4 and TRBJ1-1; D unresolved. Trimming took 5 bases from V and 3 from J, leaving 26 bases between them. CDR3 length: 18 amino acids. CDR1 is SGHNT, CDR2 YYREEE, per germline (reference sequence). The CDR3 DNA follows: TGTGCCAGCAGTTTTGTGGCCGGGTACAGTCCTGACTACACTGAAGCTTTCTTT. Translating gives CASSFVAGYSPDYTEAFF. The full variable domain, completed using reference TRBV5-4 and TRBJ1-1, is ETGVTQSPTHLIKTRGQQVTLRCSSQSGHNTVSWYQQALGQGPQFIFQYYREEENGRGNFPPRFSGLQFPNYSSELNVNALELDDSALYLCASSFVAGYSPDYTEAFFGQGTRLTVV.

This clone was observed a few times. The genes are TRBV4-1 and TRBJ1-2; TRBD1 aligns across 8 bases. V shed 1 base and J 4 bases; nucleotides not matched to a gene: 8. Germline lookup yields CDR1 MGHRA and CDR2 YSYEKL. The CDR3 is 16 amino acids. CDR3 amino acids: CASSQGPTGGLYGYTF. The CDR3 region has the DNA TGCGCCAGCAGCCAAGGGCCCACAGGGGGGCTCTATGGCTACACCTTC.

The J gene is TRBJ1-1, the V gene TRBV7-9; D is possibly TRBD1 (6 bases). The length of the CDR3 is 16 residues. Trimming removed 4 bases at V and 3 bases at J, with 18 bases between. The germline gives CDR1 SEHNR, CDR2 FQNEAQ (reference sequence). CDR3 sequence (DNA): TGTGCCAGCAGCTCCAGTTGGCAGGGGTACCACACTGAAGCTTTCTTT. Translation: CASSSSWQGYHTEAFF.

This sequence joins TRBV9 and TRBJ1-2; D may be TRBD1 (6 bases). Trimming removed 1 base at V and 7 bases at J, with 17 bases between. CDR1 is SGDLS, CDR2 YYNGEE, per germline. The CDR3 length is 15 residues. In DNA form, the CDR3 reads TGTGCCAGCAGCGTAAATGTTAACAGGGTCTCTGGCTACACCTTC. Protein product: CASSVNVNRVSGYTF.